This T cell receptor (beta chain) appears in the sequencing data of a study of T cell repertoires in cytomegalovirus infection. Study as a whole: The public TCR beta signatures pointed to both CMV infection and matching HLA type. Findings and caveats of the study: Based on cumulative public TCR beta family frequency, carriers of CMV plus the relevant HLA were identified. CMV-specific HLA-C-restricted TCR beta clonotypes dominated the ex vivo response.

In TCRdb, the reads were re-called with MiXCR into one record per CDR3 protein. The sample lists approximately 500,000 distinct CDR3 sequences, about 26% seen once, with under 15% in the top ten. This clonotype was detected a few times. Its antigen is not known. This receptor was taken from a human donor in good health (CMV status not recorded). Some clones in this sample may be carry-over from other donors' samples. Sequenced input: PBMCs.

CDR3 nucleotide sequence: TGTGCCAGCAGCTTAAATGCGAACACCGGGGAGCTGTTTTTT. This codes for CASSLNANTGELFF. The V gene is TRBV11-1, the J gene TRBJ2-2; no definite D call. In germline, CDR1 is SGHAT, CDR2 FQDESV (reference sequence). Trimming took 2 bases from V and 0 from J, leaving 4 bases between them. The CDR3 spans 14 residues. The variable domain in full, with the rest retrieved from reference TRBV11-1 and TRBJ2-2, is EAEVAQSPRYKITEKSQAVAFWCDPISGHATLYWYRQILGQGPELLVQFQDESVVDDSQLPKDRFSAERLKGVDSTLKIQPAELGDSAMYLCASSLNANTGELFFGEGSRLTVL.